This T cell receptor beta chain was sequenced for a study of shared T cell receptors in the human thymus. Trimming pared 0 bases from V and 3 bases from J, leaving 18 bases between. This CDR3 spans 17 amino acids. The germline V gene encodes CDR1 SGHKS and CDR2 YYEKEE (reference sequence). Using immunoSEQ multiplex PCR, the repertoire was profiled, and TCRdb retains in-frame clones only, with some absent. The table lists over 450,000 clones, approximately 78% of them singletons. These data also formed part of another study, on human thymus T cells. That report adds: Obtained as resections during corrective heart surgery, the thymus tissue was then studied. Thymic and blood repertoires seemed to favor certain V and J genes. Reports from related research described highly overlapping thymic repertoires among unrelated individuals.

V gene TRBV5-5 combines with J gene TRBJ1-1; no clear D gene. The origin of this receptor is a boy younger than two with a congenital heart defect. Sequenced input: thymocytes. The CDR3 DNA reads as TGTGCCAGCAGCTTGGTCGGGGAGACGCACCCTCACACTGAAGCTTTCTTT. The encoded protein is CASSLVGETHPHTEAFF.